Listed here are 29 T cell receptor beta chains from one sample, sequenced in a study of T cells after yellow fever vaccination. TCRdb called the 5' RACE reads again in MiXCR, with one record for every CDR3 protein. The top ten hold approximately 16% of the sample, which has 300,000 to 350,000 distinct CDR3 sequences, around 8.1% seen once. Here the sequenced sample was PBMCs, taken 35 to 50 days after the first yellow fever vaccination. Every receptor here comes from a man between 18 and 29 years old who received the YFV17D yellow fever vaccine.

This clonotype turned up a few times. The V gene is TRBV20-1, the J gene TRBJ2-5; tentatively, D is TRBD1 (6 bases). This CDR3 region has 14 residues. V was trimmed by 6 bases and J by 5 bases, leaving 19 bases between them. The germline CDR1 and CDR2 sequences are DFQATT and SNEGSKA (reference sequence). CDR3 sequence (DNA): TGCAGTGCAATGGATAGGGGGAAGGAGGAGACCCAGTACTTC. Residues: CSAMDRGKEETQYF.

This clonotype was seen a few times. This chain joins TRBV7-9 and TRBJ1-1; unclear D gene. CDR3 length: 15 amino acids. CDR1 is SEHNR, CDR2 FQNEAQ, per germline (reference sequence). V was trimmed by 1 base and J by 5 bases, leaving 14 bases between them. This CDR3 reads CASSLEWQAGTEAFF. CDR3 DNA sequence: TGTGCCAGCAGCTTAGAATGGCAGGCGGGTACTGAAGCTTTCTTT.

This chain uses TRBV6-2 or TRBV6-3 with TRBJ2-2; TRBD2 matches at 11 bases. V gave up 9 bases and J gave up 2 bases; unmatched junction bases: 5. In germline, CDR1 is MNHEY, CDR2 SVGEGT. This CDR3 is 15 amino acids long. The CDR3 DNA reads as TGTGCCAGTTTACTAGCGGGAGCAAACACCGGGGAGCTGTTTTTT. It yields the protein CASLLAGANTGELFF.

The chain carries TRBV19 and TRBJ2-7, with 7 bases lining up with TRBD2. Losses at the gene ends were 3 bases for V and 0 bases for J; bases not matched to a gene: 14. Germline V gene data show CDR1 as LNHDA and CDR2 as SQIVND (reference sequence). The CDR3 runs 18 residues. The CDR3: CASSIVSGGLSSSYEQYF. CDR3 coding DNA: TGTGCCAGTAGTATCGTGTCGGGGGGACTTTCCAGCTCCTACGAGCAGTACTTC.

In DNA, the CDR3 is TGCGCCAGCAGCCAAGAGGGCAGGGGGCTGGGGGAGGACACTGAAGCTTTCTTT. Its protein is CASSQEGRGLGEDTEAFF. The chain uses TRBV4-1 and TRBJ1-1; 8 bases are shared with TRBD1. The V segment lost 0 bases and the J segment 3 bases; nucleotides outside the gene matches: 12. Per germline, CDR1 MGHRA and CDR2 YSYEKL. CDR3 size: 18 residues.

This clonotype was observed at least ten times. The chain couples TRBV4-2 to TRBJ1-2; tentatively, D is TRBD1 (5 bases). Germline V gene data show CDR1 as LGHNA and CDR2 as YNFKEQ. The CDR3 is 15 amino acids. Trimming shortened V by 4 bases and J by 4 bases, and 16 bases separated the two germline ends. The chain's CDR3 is CASSPFESGPYGYTF. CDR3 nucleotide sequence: TGTGCCAGCAGCCCTTTCGAATCGGGGCCCTATGGCTACACCTTC.

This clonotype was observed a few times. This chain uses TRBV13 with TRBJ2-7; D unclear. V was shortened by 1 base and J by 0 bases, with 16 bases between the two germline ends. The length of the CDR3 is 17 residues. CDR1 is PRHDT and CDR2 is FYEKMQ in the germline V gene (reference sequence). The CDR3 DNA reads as TGTGCCAGCAGCTTAGAACGCCCGGGTGCTAGCTCCTACGAGCAGTACTTC. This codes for CASSLERPGASSYEQYF. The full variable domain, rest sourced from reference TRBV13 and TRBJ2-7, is AAGVIQSPRHLIKEKRETATLKCYPIPRHDTVYWYQQGPGQDPQFLISFYEKMQSDKGSIPDRFSAQQFSDYHSELNMSSLELGDSALYFCASSLERPGASSYEQYFGPGTRLTVT.

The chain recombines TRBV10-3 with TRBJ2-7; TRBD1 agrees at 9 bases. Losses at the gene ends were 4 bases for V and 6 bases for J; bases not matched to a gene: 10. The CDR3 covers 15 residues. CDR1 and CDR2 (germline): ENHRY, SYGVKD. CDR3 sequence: CAISGGRDRASEQYF. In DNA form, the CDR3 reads TGTGCCATCAGTGGGGGGCGGGACAGGGCGTCCGAGCAGTACTTC.

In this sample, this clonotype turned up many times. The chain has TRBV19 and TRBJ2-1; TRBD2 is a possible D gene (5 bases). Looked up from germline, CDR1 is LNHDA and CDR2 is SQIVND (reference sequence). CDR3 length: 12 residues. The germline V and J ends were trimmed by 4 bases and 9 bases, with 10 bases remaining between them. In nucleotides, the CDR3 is TGTGCCAGTAGTACAGAGGGCCGTGAGCAGTTCTTC. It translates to CASSTEGREQFF.

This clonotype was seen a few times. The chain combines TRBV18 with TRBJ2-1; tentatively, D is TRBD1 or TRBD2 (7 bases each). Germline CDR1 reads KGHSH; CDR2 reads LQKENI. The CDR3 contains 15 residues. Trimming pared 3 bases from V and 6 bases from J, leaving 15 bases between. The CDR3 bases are TGTGCCAGCTCACCGGGGGAGGGGGCTGTCAATGAGCAGTTCTTC. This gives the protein CASSPGEGAVNEQFF.

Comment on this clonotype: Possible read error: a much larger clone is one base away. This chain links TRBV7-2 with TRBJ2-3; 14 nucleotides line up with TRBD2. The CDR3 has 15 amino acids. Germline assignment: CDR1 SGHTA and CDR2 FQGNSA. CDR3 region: CACSSGLAGADTQYF. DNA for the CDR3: TGTGCCTGCAGCTCGGGACTAGCGGGGGCCGATACGCAGTATTTT.

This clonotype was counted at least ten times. CDR3 protein: CASSRTGAGNQPQHF. Here the CDR3 DNA reads TGCGCCAGCAGCCGGACAGGGGCTGGCAATCAGCCCCAGCATTTT. The chain has TRBV5-1 and TRBJ1-5; 9 positions match TRBD1. V trimming: 4 bases; J trimming: 2 bases; junction bases outside the gene matches: 4. The germline V gene encodes CDR1 SGHRS and CDR2 YFSETQ. This CDR3 is built from 15 residues.

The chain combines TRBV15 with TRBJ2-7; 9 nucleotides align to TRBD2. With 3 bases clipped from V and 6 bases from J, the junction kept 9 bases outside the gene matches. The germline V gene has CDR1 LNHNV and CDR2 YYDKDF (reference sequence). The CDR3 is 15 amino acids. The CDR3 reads CATSRGARGGAEQYF. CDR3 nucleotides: TGTGCCACCAGCAGGGGGGCGCGGGGGGGCGCCGAGCAGTACTTC.

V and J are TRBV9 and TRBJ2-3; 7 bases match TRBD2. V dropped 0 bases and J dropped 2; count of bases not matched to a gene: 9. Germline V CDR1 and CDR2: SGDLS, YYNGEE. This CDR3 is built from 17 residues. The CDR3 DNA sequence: TGTGCCAGCAGCGTAGCTACTGGGCGGGGGTACACAGATACGCAGTATTTT. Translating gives CASSVATGRGYTDTQYF.

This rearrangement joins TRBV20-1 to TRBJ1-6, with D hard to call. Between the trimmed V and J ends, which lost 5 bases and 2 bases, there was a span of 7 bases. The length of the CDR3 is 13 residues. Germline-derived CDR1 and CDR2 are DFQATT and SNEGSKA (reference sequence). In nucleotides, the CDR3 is TGCAGTGCTCCCCGGGCCTATAATTCACCCCTCCACTTT. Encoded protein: CSAPRAYNSPLHF.

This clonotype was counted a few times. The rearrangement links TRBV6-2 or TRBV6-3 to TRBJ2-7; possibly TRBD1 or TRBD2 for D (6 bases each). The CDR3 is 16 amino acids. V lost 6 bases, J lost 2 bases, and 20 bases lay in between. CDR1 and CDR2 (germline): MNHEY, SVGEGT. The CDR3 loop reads CASSSSRGQGTYEQYF. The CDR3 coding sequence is TGTGCCAGCAGCTCCAGCCGGGGGCAGGGTACCTACGAGCAGTACTTC.

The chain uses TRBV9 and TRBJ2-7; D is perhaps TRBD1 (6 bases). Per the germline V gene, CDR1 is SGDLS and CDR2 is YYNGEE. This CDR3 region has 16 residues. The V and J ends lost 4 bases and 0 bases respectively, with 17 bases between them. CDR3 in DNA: TGTGCCAGCAGCCCTCTCTTGGACAGTGACTCCTACGAGCAGTACTTC. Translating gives CASSPLLDSDSYEQYF.

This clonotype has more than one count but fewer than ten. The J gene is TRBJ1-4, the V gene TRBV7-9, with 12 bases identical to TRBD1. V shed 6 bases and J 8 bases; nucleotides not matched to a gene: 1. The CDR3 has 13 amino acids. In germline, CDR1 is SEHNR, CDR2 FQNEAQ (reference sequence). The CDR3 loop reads CASRGQGAEKLFF. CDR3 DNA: TGTGCCAGCAGGGGACAGGGGGCCGAAAAACTGTTTTTT.

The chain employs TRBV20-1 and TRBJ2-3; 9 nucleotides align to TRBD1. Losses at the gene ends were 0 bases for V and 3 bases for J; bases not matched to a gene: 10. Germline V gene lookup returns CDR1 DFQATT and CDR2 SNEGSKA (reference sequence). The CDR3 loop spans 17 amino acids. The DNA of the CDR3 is TGCAGTGCTAGAGATCTGAGGACAGGGGCCGTGACAGATACGCAGTATTTT. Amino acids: CSARDLRTGAVTDTQYF.

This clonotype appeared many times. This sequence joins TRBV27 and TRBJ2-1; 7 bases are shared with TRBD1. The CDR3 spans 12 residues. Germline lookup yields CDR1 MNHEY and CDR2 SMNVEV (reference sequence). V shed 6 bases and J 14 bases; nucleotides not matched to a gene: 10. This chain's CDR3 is CASSLTGYVEFF. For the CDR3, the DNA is TGTGCCAGCAGCCTGACAGGGTACGTCGAGTTCTTC.

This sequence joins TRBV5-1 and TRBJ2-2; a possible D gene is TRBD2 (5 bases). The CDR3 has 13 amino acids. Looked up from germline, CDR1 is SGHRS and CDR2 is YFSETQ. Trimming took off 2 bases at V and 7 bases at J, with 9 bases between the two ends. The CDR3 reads CASSFVRGGELFF. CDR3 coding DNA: TGCGCCAGCAGCTTCGTTCGGGGCGGGGAGCTGTTTTTT.

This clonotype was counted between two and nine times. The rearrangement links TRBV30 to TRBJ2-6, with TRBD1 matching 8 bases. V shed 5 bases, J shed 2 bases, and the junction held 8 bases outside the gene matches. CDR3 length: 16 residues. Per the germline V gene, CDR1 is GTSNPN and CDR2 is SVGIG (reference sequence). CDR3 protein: CAWSLTGAAGANVLTF. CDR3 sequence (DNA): TGTGCCTGGTCTTTGACAGGGGCGGCTGGGGCCAACGTCCTGACTTTC.

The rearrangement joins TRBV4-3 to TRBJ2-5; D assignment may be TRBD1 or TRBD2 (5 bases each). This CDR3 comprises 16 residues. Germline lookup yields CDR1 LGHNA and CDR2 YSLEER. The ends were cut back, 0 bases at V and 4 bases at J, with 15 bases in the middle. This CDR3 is CASSQDWSGSGETQYF. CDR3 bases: TGCGCCAGCAGCCAAGATTGGTCAGGGAGTGGAGAGACCCAGTACTTC.

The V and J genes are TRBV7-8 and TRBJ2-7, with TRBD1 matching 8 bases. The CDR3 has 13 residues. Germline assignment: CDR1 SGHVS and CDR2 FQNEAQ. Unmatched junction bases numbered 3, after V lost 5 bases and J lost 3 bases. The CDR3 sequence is CASSRQGFYEQYV. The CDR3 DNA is TGTGCCAGCAGCCGACAGGGGTTCTACGAGCAGTACGTC.

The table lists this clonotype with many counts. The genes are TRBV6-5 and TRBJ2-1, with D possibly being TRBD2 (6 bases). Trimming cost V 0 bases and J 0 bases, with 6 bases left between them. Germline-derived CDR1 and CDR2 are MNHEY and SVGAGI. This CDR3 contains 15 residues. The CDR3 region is CASSYSGGSYNEQFF. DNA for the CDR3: TGTGCCAGCAGTTACTCGGGGGGCTCCTACAATGAGCAGTTCTTC.

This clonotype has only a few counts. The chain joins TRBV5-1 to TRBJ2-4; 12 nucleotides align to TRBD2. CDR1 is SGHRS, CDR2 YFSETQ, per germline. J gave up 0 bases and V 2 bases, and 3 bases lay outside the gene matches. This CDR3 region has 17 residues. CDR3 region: CASSFLAGGSAKNIQYF. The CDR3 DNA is TGCGCCAGCAGCTTCCTAGCGGGGGGGTCAGCCAAAAACATTCAGTACTTC.

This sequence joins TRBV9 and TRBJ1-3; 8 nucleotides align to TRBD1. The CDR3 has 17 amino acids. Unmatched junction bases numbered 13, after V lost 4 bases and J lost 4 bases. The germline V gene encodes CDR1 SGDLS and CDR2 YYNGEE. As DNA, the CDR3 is TGTGCCAGCAGCCCTCAACAGGGGGTAGTGAGCGGAAACACCATATATTTT. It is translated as CASSPQQGVVSGNTIYF.

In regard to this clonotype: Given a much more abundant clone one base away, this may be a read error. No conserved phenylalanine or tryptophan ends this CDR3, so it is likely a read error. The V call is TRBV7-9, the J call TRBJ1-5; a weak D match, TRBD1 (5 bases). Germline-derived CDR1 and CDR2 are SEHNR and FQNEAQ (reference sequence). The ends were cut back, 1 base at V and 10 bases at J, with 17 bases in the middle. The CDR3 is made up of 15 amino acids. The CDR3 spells CASSLGGEGTQPQHL. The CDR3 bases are TGTGCCAGCAGCTTAGGGGGGGAGGGGACCCAACCCCAGCATTTA.

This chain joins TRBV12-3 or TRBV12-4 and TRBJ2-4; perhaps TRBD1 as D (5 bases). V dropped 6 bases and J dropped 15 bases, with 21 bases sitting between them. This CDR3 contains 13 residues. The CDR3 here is CASSPYSGARLYF. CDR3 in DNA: TGTGCCAGCAGCCCTTATAGTGGGGCCCGACTGTACTTC.